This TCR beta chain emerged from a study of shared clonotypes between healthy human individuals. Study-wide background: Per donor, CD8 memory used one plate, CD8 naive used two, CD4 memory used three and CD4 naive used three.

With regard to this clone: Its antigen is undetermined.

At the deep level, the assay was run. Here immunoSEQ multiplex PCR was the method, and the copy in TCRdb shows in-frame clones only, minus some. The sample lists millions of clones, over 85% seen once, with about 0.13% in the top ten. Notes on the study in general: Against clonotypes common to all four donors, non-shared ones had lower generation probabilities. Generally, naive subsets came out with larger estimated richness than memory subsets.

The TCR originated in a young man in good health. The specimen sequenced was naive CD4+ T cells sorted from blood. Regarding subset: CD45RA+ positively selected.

The CDR3 sequence is CASFYTTGLQEKLFF. CDR3 sequence (DNA): TGTGCCAGCTTCTACACCACAGGGTTGCAAGAAAAACTGTTTTTT. The V call is TRBV25-1, the J call TRBJ1-4; D might be TRBD1 (6 bases). V was clipped by 8 bases and J by 8 bases, with 21 bases between them. The CDR3 has 15 residues. Germline values: CDR1 MGHDK, CDR2 SYGVNS.